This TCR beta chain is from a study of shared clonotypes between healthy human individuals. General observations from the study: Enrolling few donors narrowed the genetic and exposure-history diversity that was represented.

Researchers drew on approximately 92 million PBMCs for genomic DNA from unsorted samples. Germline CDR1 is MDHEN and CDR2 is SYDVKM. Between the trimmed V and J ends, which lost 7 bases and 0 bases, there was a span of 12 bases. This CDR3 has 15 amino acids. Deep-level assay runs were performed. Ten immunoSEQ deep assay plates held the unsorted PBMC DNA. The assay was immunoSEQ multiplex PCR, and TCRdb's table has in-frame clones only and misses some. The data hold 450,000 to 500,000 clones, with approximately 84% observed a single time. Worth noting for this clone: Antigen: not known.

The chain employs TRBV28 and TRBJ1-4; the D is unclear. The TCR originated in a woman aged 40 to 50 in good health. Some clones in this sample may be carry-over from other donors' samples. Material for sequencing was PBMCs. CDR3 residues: CASTPGRTTNEKLFF. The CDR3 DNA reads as TGTGCCAGCACCCCGGGGAGGACAACTAATGAAAAACTGTTTTTT.